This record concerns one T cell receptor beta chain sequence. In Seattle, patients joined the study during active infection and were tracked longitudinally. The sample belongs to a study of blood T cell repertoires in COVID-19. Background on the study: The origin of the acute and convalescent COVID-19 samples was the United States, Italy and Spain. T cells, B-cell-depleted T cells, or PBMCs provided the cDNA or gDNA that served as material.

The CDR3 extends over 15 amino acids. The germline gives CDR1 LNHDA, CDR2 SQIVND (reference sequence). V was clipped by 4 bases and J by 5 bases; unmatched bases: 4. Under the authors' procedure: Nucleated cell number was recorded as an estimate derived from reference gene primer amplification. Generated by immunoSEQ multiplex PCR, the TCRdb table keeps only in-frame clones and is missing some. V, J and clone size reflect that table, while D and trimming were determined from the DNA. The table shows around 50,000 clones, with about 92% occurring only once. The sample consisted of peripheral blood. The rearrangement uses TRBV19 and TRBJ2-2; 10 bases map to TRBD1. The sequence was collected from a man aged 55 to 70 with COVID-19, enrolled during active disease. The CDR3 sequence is CASSTGQGGTGELFF. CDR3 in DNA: TGTGCCAGTAGTACAGGACAGGGGGGGACCGGGGAGCTGTTTTTT.